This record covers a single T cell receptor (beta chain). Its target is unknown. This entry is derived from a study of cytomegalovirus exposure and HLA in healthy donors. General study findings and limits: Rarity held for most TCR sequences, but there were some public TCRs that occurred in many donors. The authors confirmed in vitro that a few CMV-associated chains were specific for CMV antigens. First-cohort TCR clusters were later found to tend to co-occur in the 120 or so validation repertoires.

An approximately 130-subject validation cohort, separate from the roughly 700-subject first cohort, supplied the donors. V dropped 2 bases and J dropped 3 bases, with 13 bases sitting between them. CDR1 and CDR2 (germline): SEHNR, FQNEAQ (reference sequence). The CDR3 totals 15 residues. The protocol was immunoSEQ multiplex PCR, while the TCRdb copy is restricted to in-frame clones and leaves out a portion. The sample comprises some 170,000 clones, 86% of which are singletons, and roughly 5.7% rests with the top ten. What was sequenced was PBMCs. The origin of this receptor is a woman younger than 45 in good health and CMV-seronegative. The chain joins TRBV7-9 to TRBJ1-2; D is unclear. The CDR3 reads CASSLSIPDYYGYTF. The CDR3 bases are TGTGCCAGCAGCTTATCTATTCCGGATTACTATGGCTACACCTTC.